This T cell receptor beta chain was profiled in a study of cytomegalovirus exposure and HLA in healthy donors. PCR amplification relied on 60 Vbeta primers (plus 13 Jbeta primers). Produced via immunoSEQ multiplex PCR; TCRdb's table is partial and in-frame only. This repertoire shows around 150,000 clones, around 83% found once; its top ten account for around 4.1%. Whole-study results and caveats: With further analysis later on, most CMV-associated TCR beta chains appeared HLA-restricted. Of the V segments, some could not be distinguished, including TRBV6-2 and TRBV6-3, and were excluded. Available immune exposure information covered CMV serostatus only.

The CDR3 consists of 13 residues. Trimming cost V 3 bases and J 5 bases, with 11 bases left between them. The germline V gene encodes CDR1 SGDLS and CDR2 YYNGEE. As to this clone: The target antigen is unknown.

The genes are TRBV9 and TRBJ2-5, with D tentatively TRBD2 (7 bases). Source material: PBMCs. The sequence was collected from a man aged 35 to 55 in good health and CMV-seropositive. CDR3 sequence: CASSAQGGETQYF. CDR3 nucleotide sequence: TGTGCCAGCAGCGCACAGGGAGGGGAGACCCAGTACTTC.